This T cell receptor (beta chain) was obtained from a study of cytomegalovirus exposure and HLA in healthy donors. Turning to the study itself: The roughly 130 validation repertoires used the same platform as the 650 to 850 first-cohort repertoires (as reported by a later analysis).

Study-wide results and caveats: According to a subsequent analysis, TCR clusters identified in the first cohort showed a tendency to co-occur across the 120 or so validation repertoires.

Libraries were prepared by immunoSEQ multiplex PCR; TCRdb keeps only in-frame clonotypes and omits some of them. The top ten hold more than 1.2% of the sample, which has 160,000 or so clones, about 86% seen once. About this clone itself: Its antigen is as yet unknown.

It was the approximately 110-subject validation cohort, separate from the roughly 700-subject first cohort, to which the donors belonged. The TCR originated in a woman aged 25 to 39 in good health and CMV-seronegative. The sequencing sample was made of PBMCs.

The CDR3 sequence: CASSLVSNTEAFF. Here the CDR3 DNA reads TGCGCCAGCAGCTTGGTGAGTAACACTGAAGCTTTCTTT. V and J are TRBV5-1 and TRBJ1-1; no firm D call. The CDR3 totals 13 residues. Per germline, CDR1 SGHRS and CDR2 YFSETQ. V dropped 0 bases and J dropped 2 bases, with 5 bases sitting between them. The full variable domain, with the rest looked up from reference TRBV5-1 and TRBJ1-1, is KAGVTQTPRYLIKTRGQQVTLSCSPISGHRSVSWYQQTPGQGLQFLFEYFSETQRNKGNFPGRFSGRQFSNSRSEMNVSTLELGDSALYLCASSLVSNTEAFFGQGTRLTVV.